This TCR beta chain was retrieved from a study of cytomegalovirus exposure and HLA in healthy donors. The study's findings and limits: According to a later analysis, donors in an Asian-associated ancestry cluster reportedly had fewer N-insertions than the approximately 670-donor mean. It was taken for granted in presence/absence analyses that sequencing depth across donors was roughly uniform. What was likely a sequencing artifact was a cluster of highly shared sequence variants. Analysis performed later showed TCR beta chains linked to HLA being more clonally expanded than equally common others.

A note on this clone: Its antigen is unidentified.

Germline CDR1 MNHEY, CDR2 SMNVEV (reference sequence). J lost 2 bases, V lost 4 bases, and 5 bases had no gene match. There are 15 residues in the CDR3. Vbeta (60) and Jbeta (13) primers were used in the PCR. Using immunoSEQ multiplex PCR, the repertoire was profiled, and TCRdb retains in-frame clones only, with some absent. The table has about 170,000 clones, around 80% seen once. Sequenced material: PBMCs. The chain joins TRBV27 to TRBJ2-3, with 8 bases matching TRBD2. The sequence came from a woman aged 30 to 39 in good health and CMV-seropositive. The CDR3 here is CASSSLAGNTDTQYF. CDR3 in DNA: TGTGCCAGCAGTTCATTAGCGGGAAACACAGATACGCAGTATTTT.